These 17 T cell receptor beta chains came from one sample sequenced in a study of EBV T-cell therapy then PD-1 blockade in nasopharyngeal carcinoma. Generated by immunoSEQ multiplex PCR, the TCRdb table keeps only in-frame clones and is missing some. The data contain about 20,000 clones, roughly four fifths of them seen just once; the ten biggest clones take up 31%. Described time point: 266 days after commencement of treatment, after nivolumab therapy. Treatment in this sample: AdE1-LMPpoly-expanded autologous EBV-specific T-cell therapy followed by anti-PD-1 nivolumab. These receptors have no known antigen. The input for sequencing was CD8+ T cells from blood, taken around day 270 from a patient whose treatment included autologous EBV-specific T cells and nivolumab. The source of these receptors is a man aged 35-49 years with nasopharyngeal carcinoma.

The chain has TRBV6-5 and TRBJ2-7; D is undetermined. V gave up 2 bases and J gave up 4 bases, with 6 bases separating them. Looked up from germline, CDR1 is MNHEY and CDR2 is SVGAGI. The CDR3 is 12 residues long. The CDR3 protein is CASSYGQYEQYF. CDR3 coding DNA: TGTGCCAGCAGTTACGGGCAGTACGAGCAGTACTTC.

This clone was detected only a few times. The V and J genes are TRBV20-1 and TRBJ2-1; a possible D gene is TRBD2 (7 bases). Trimming took 3 bases from V and 2 from J, leaving 14 bases between them. Germline V gene data show CDR1 as DFQATT and CDR2 as SNEGSKA (reference sequence). This CDR3 region has 15 residues. CDR3 in DNA: TGCAGTGCTAGTCACGGGCGGGGGCCCTACAATGAGCAGTTCTTC. It specifies CSASHGRGPYNEQFF.

The rearrangement uses TRBV7-9 and TRBJ1-4, with TRBD1 matching over 8 bases. This CDR3 has 14 amino acids. Germline V gene data show CDR1 as SEHNR and CDR2 as FQNEAQ (reference sequence). V gave up 4 bases and J gave up 8 bases; unmatched junction bases: 6. CDR3 coding DNA: TGTGCCAGCAGCTCGGACAGGGAGTCGGAAAAACTGTTTTTT. Protein: CASSSDRESEKLFF. Variable domain in full (rest from reference TRBV7-9 and TRBJ1-4): DTGVSQNPRHKITKRGQNVTFRCDPISEHNRLYWYRQTLGQGPEFLTYFQNEAQLEKSRLLSDRFSAERPKGSFSTLEIQRTEQGDSAMYLCASSSDRESEKLFFGSGTQLSVL.

The chain uses TRBV4-3 and TRBJ2-7, with D tentatively TRBD2 (6 bases). The CDR3 has 15 residues. V was pared by 0 bases and J by 1 base, with 10 bases between. Germline CDR1 and CDR2: LGHNA and YSLEER. This chain's CDR3 is CASSQESGRSYEQYF. The DNA of the CDR3 is TGCGCCAGCAGCCAAGAGTCAGGGAGGTCCTACGAGCAGTACTTC.

V is TRBV24-1 and J is TRBJ1-2; D is perhaps TRBD1 (6 bases). CDR3 length: 14 amino acids. Trimming took off 3 bases at V and 3 bases at J, with 10 bases between the two ends. From germline, CDR1 is KGHDR and CDR2 SFDVKD. The CDR3 DNA reads as TGTGCCACCAGTGATCCCGGGACACACTATGGCTACACCTTC. This codes for CATSDPGTHYGYTF.

By share, this clone counts as medium-sized. V gene TRBV2 combines with J gene TRBJ1-5; 7 bases align to TRBD1. Trimming at V came to 5 bases and at J to 7 bases, leaving 11 bases not matched to a gene. The CDR3 runs to 15 residues. Germline V lookup: CDR1 SNHLY, CDR2 FYNNEI. This CDR3 is CASSNTGTERQPQHF. The CDR3 DNA sequence: TGTGCCAGCAGTAATACCGGGACAGAAAGACAGCCCCAGCATTTT.

V and J are TRBV28 and TRBJ2-7, with no clear D. The CDR3 is 12 amino acids. V lost 7 bases, J lost 1 base, and 8 bases lay in between. Germline CDR1 reads MDHEN; CDR2 reads SYDVKM. CDR3 DNA: TGTGCCAGCACAGGTTTTTCCTACGAGCAGTACTTC. Translated, it gives CASTGFSYEQYF.

The V gene is TRBV27, the J gene TRBJ2-2; 9 nucleotides align to TRBD1. Germline V gene data show CDR1 as MNHEY and CDR2 as SMNVEV (reference sequence). J was trimmed by 3 bases and V by 5 bases; bases with no gene match: 4. This CDR3 is built from 15 residues. Here the CDR3 reads CASSPRDRDTGELFF. The DNA for the CDR3 is TGTGCCAGCAGTCCCCGGGACAGGGACACCGGGGAGCTGTTTTTT.

The chain employs TRBV9 and TRBJ2-2; 9 bases align to TRBD1. The CDR3 consists of 12 residues. The V segment lost 7 bases and the J segment 6 bases; nucleotides outside the gene matches: 1. Germline V gene data show CDR1 as SGDLS and CDR2 as YYNGEE. In DNA, the CDR3 is TGTGCCAGCGGACAGGGGTCCGGGGAGCTGTTTTTT. Amino acid sequence: CASGQGSGELFF.

V usage is TRBV24-1 and J usage is TRBJ2-2, with TRBD2 as a possible D gene (5 bases). The germline V gene has CDR1 KGHDR and CDR2 SFDVKD. V lost 5 bases, J lost 3 bases, and 9 bases lay in between. This CDR3 has 14 residues. The CDR3 DNA sequence: TGTGCCACCAGTGGAAGGCGGGACACCGGGGAGCTGTTTTTT. Translating gives CATSGRRDTGELFF.

The chain uses TRBV6-4 and TRBJ2-5; the match to TRBD1 covers 8 bases. CDR1 MRHNA and CDR2 SNTAGT come from the germline V gene. The CDR3 runs to 13 residues. V shed 10 bases, J shed 4 bases, and the junction held 8 bases outside the gene matches. The CDR3 bases are TGTGCCAACCGACAGGGGACGGGAGAGACCCAGTACTTC. Encoded protein: CANRQGTGETQYF.

This chain links TRBV4-3 with TRBJ1-1; D remains unclear. Germline V gives CDR1 LGHNA, CDR2 YSLEER. This CDR3 has 15 amino acids. V gave up 0 bases and J gave up 4 bases, with 12 bases separating them. Here the CDR3 DNA reads TGCGCCAGCAGCCAAGAGGGAGGGATGAGCACTGAAGCTTTCTTT. It is translated as CASSQEGGMSTEAFF.

This clone was picked up a small number of times. The chain joins TRBV7-6 to TRBJ2-7; 8 bases are a match to TRBD2. The CDR3 sequence is 14 residues long. Germline loops: CDR1 SGHVS, CDR2 FNYEAQ. The junction had 6 bases not matched to a gene; V was cut back by 2 bases and J by 6 bases. The CDR3, as DNA: TGTGCCAGCAGCTTACGAAGCGGGGGTGGCGAGCAGTACTTC. This codes for CASSLRSGGGEQYF.

The genes are TRBV9 and TRBJ1-5; TRBD1 might be the D (6 bases). With 4 bases removed from V and 6 bases from J, the gap between germline ends came to 14 bases. CDR1 SGDLS and CDR2 YYNGEE come from the germline V gene. CDR3 length equals 14 residues. In DNA, the CDR3 is TGTGCCAGCAGCCCTGAGGGGGAGGGTCAGCCCCAGCATTTT. This codes for CASSPEGEGQPQHF.

The J gene is TRBJ2-2, the V gene TRBV12-3 or TRBV12-4; a weak D match, TRBD1 (5 bases). V lost 6 bases to trimming and J lost 7 bases, with 9 bases between them. The CDR3 sequence is 12 residues long. The CDR3 nucleotides read TGTGCCAGCAGCCAAACAGGCGGGGAGCTGTTTTTT. Amino acid sequence: CASSQTGGELFF.

The V and J genes are TRBV6-2 or TRBV6-3 and TRBJ1-1; TRBD1 is a possible D gene (5 bases). V gave up 0 bases and J gave up 0 bases, with 8 bases separating them. Germline V gene data show CDR1 as MNHEY and CDR2 as SVGEGT. This CDR3 region has 15 residues. CDR3 nucleotide sequence: TGTGCCAGCAGTTACTCGGGGGAGATGAACACTGAAGCTTTCTTT. Translation gives CASSYSGEMNTEAFF.

This clone was detected only once. V and J are TRBV5-4 and TRBJ2-1, with TRBD1 matching 8 bases. The germline V gene encodes CDR1 SGHNT and CDR2 YYREEE (reference sequence). There are 15 residues in the CDR3. V shed 5 bases and J 1 base; nucleotides not matched to a gene: 5. The CDR3 is CASRPRTGSYNEQFF. CDR3 bases: TGTGCCAGCAGACCGCGGACAGGGTCCTACAATGAGCAGTTCTTC.